This TCR beta chain was sequenced for a study of T cells in narcolepsy. Study in general: Patients with NT1 or NT2 and healthy control donors were enrolled. Study outcomes and limitations: Autoreactive HCRT-specific and TRIB2-specific clonotypes were marked in same-patient CSF-versus-blood CD4+ comparisons.

Here immunoSEQ multiplex PCR was the method, and the copy in TCRdb shows in-frame clones only, minus some. The sample contains about 32,000 clones, 60% to 80% of which appear only once. A remark on this clone: The antigen remains unidentified.

There are 11 residues in the CDR3. V was clipped by 7 bases and J by 8 bases, with 10 bases between them. Per germline, CDR1 SEHNR and CDR2 FQNEAQ (reference sequence). The chain carries TRBV7-9 and TRBJ2-3, with a possible D match to TRBD1 (6 bases). Material: memory (CD45RA-) CD4+ T cells from blood. The receptor's source is a human donor in good health. The CDR3 DNA follows: TGTGCCAGCACTCAAGGGGGTACGCAGTATTTT. It specifies CASTQGGTQYF.